Listed below are T cell receptor beta chains from one sample, sequenced in a study of blood T cell repertoires in COVID-19. The protocol was immunoSEQ multiplex PCR, while the TCRdb copy is restricted to in-frame clones and leaves out a portion. The sample includes about 150,000 clones, roughly 85% seen only once; the top ten take about 4.4%. Sequencing input: PBMCs or T cells enriched from blood (not recorded which). These receptor sequences come from a middle-aged man who had recovered from COVID-19. Both conserved end residues are part of each CDR3. A D gene is named only where the DNA matches it firmly. Clone size is stated in some rows and not others, as once, few, many or a class when expanded.

CDR3,DNA,J,D,V,size
CASSRQRNQPQHF,TGTGCCAGCAGTCGACAACGCAATCAGCCCCAGCATTTT,TRBJ1-5,.,TRBV12-3/TRBV12-4,.
CASSYPAGDIGYGYTF,TGTGCCAGCAGTTACCCAGCAGGGGATATTGGCTATGGCTACACCTTC,TRBJ1-2,.,TRBV6-2/TRBV6-3,.
CASNERTVTGELFF,TGTGCCAGCAACGAGAGGACAGTCACCGGGGAGCTGTTTTTT,TRBJ2-2,.,TRBV28,.
CASIKQGAAYGYTF,TGTGCCAGCATTAAACAGGGGGCCGCCTATGGCTACACCTTC,TRBJ1-2,TRBD1,TRBV28,.
CARAWTGLGYTF,TGTGCCAGGGCCTGGACAGGGCTTGGCTACACCTTC,TRBJ1-2,TRBD1,TRBV2,.
CGVGQGNTIYF,TGCGGAGTCGGACAAGGAAACACCATATATTTT,TRBJ1-3,.,TRBV20-1,.
CASSPEGSNEQFF,TGTGCCAGCAGCCCAGAGGGCAGCAATGAGCAGTTCTTC,TRBJ2-1,.,TRBV11-3,once
CASSLSNSVSLTGELFF,TGTGCCAGCAGCTTAAGTAACAGTGTTTCCTTAACCGGGGAGCTGTTTTTT,TRBJ2-2,.,TRBV7-6,few
CASRGQPTNEKLFF,TGTGCCAGCAGGGGACAGCCAACTAATGAAAAACTGTTTTTT,TRBJ1-4,TRBD1,TRBV28,.
CASSLGGPGDTQYF,TGTGCCAGCAGCTTGGGGGGGCCCGGGGATACGCAGTATTTT,TRBJ2-3,.,TRBV5-5,.
CASSTNRGSYNEQFF,TGTGCCAGCAGTACTAACAGGGGTTCCTACAATGAGCAGTTCTTC,TRBJ2-1,TRBD1,TRBV7-2,.
CASSKDRGYQPQHF,TGTGCCAGCAGTAAGGACAGGGGTTATCAGCCCCAGCATTTT,TRBJ1-5,TRBD1,TRBV28,once
CASSDIYGYTF,TGTGCCAGCAGCGACATCTATGGCTACACCTTC,TRBJ1-2,.,TRBV28,.
CASSHPGQVQETQYF,TGCGCCAGCAGCCACCCTGGACAGGTCCAAGAGACCCAGTACTTC,TRBJ2-5,TRBD1,TRBV4-1,few
CASSYPKGLAGGHEQYF,TGTGCCAGCAGTTACCCAAAGGGACTAGCGGGAGGACACGAGCAGTACTTC,TRBJ2-7,TRBD2,TRBV6-2/TRBV6-3,.
CASSPGQGSYEQYF,TGCGCCAGCAGCCCAGGACAGGGATCCTACGAGCAGTACTTC,TRBJ2-7,TRBD1,TRBV5-1,.
CASSLGPRGAGNTIYF,TGCGCCAGCAGCTTGGGTCCTCGAGGCGCTGGAAACACCATATATTTT,TRBJ1-3,.,TRBV5-1,.
CASGGTPGSNEQFF,TGTGCCAGCGGCGGGACGCCTGGCTCTAATGAGCAGTTCTTC,TRBJ2-1,.,TRBV2,.
CATSDLSGDRAETQYF,TGTGCCACCAGTGATTTGTCCGGGGACAGGGCGGAGACCCAATACTTC,TRBJ2-5,TRBD1,TRBV24-1,.
CASSQVGRRTGKAGANVLTF,TGTGCCAGCAGCCAAGTTGGTCGCCGGACAGGGAAGGCTGGGGCCAACGTCCTGACTTTC,TRBJ2-6,TRBD1,TRBV4-2,.
CASSWDRKETQYF,TGTGCCAGTAGTTGGGACAGAAAAGAGACCCAGTACTTC,TRBJ2-5,TRBD1,TRBV19,.
CSVPQGTQETQYF,TGCAGCGTGCCACAGGGGACCCAAGAGACCCAGTACTTC,TRBJ2-5,TRBD1,TRBV29-1,.
CASSKGLAGRGADTQYF,TGTGCCAGCAGCAAGGGACTAGCGGGACGGGGCGCAGATACGCAGTATTTT,TRBJ2-3,TRBD2,TRBV7-3,.
CASSPVGTGASNYGYTF,TGTGCCAGCTCACCAGTAGGGACAGGTGCCTCTAACTATGGCTACACCTTC,TRBJ1-2,TRBD1,TRBV18,.
CASSKGVAGGFLETQYF,TGTGCCAGTAGTAAGGGGGTCGCAGGGGGCTTCCTTGAGACCCAGTACTTC,TRBJ2-5,TRBD1,TRBV19,.
CASSPFSQGNTEAFF,TGTGCCAGCAGTCCCTTTTCTCAGGGGAACACTGAAGCTTTCTTT,TRBJ1-1,.,TRBV27,.
CASSGGLRSYNEQFF,TGTGCCAGCAGCGGCGGACTACGGTCCTACAATGAGCAGTTCTTC,TRBJ2-1,.,TRBV11-3,.
CASTSQNMNTEAFF,TGCGCCAGCACTTCACAGAATATGAACACTGAAGCTTTCTTT,TRBJ1-1,.,TRBV5-1,.
CASSLGDRVRYEQYF,TGTGCCAGCAGCTTAGGAGACAGGGTTCGATACGAGCAGTACTTC,TRBJ2-7,TRBD1,TRBV11-2,once
CASSLPRPDKGVPAYGYTF,TGTGCCAGCAGTTTACCCCGTCCCGATAAGGGGGTCCCTGCTTATGGCTACACCTTC,TRBJ1-2,.,TRBV28,.
CASSPESLGGLAKEQYF,TGTGCCAGCTCACCGGAAAGTCTCGGGGGACTAGCAAAGGAGCAGTACTTC,TRBJ2-7,TRBD2,TRBV18,.
CASSLGTGTYGYTF,TGTGCCAGCAGCTTGGGAACAGGGACCTATGGCTACACCTTC,TRBJ1-2,.,TRBV5-5,.
CASSFTSGGYNEQFF,TGTGCCAGCAGCTTTACTAGCGGGGGCTACAATGAGCAGTTCTTC,TRBJ2-1,TRBD2,TRBV5-4,.
CASSPRLGQGIYEQYF,TGTGCCAGCTCACCAAGACTAGGACAGGGCATCTACGAGCAGTACTTC,TRBJ2-7,TRBD1,TRBV18,.
CATGYTLLDTQYF,TGTGCCACGGGGTACACCCTTTTAGATACGCAGTATTTT,TRBJ2-3,.,TRBV7-3,.
CASSSGQIGEKLFF,TGCGCCAGCAGCTCGGGACAGATAGGTGAAAAACTGTTTTTT,TRBJ1-4,TRBD1,TRBV5-1,.
CASSLVLAGDTGELFF,TGTGCCAGCAGCTTGGTACTAGCGGGAGATACCGGGGAGCTGTTTTTT,TRBJ2-2,TRBD2,TRBV5-4,.
CASSDRINYGYTF,TGTGCCAGCAGTGACAGAATCAACTATGGCTACACCTTC,TRBJ1-2,.,TRBV2,.
CASSSSQRGYTF,TGTGCCAGCAGCTCTAGCCAGAGAGGCTACACCTTC,TRBJ1-2,.,TRBV9,.
CATKGQPYEQYF,TGTGCCACGAAGGGACAGCCCTACGAGCAGTACTTC,TRBJ2-7,TRBD1,TRBV6-5,once
CASSPTDRGSSPLHF,TGCGCCAGCAGCCCCACTGACAGGGGTAGTTCACCCCTCCACTTT,TRBJ1-6,TRBD1,TRBV5-1,few
CASSLALEAFF,TGTGCCAGCAGCTTGGCCCTTGAAGCTTTCTTT,TRBJ1-1,.,TRBV5-8,.
CASSPGRRTNYGYTF,TGCGCCAGCAGCCCGGGAAGGCGTACTAACTATGGCTACACCTTC,TRBJ1-2,.,TRBV5-1,.
CASSIGTGKDGYTF,TGTGCCAGCTCGATAGGGACAGGGAAGGATGGCTACACCTTC,TRBJ1-2,TRBD1,TRBV18,.
CATSRDLGGTQTQYF,TGTGCCACCAGCAGAGATTTGGGAGGGACACAGACCCAGTACTTC,TRBJ2-5,.,TRBV15,.
CASSPGGDSGNTIYF,TGTGCCAGCTCACCGGGGGGGGACTCTGGAAACACCATATATTTT,TRBJ1-3,.,TRBV18,.